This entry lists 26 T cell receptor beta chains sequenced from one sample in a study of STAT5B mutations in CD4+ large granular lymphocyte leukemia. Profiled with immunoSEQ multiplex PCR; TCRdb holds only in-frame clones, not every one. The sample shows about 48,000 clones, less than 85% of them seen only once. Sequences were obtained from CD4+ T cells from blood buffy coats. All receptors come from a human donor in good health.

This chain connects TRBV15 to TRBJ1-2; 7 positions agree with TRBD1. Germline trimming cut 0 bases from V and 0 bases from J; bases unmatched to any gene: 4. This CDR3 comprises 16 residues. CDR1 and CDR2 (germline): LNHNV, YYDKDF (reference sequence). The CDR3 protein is CATSRDGQGANYGYTF. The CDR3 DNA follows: TGTGCCACCAGCAGAGATGGGCAGGGGGCTAACTATGGCTACACCTTC.

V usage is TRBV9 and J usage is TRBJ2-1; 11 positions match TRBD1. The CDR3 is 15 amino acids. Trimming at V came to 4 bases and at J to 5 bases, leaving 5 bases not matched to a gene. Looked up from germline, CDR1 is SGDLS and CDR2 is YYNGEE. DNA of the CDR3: TGTGCCAGCAGCTACGGACAGGGGGCCCACAATGAGCAGTTCTTC. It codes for CASSYGQGAHNEQFF.

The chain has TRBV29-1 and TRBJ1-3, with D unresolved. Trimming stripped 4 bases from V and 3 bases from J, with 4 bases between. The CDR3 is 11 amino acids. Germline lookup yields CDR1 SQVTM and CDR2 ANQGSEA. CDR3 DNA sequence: TGCAGCGTTGTGGGTGGAAACACCATATATTTT. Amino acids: CSVVGGNTIYF.

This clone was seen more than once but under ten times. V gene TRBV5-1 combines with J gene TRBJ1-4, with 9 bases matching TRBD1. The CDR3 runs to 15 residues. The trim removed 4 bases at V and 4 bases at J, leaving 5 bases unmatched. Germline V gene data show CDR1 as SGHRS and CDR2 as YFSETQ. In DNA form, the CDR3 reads TGCGCCAGCAGCGGCGAGGGACAGGGTAATGAAAAACTGTTTTTT. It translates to CASSGEGQGNEKLFF.

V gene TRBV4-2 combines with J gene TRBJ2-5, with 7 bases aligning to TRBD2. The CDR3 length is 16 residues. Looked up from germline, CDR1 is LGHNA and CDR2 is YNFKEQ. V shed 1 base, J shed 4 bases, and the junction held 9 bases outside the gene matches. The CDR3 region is CASSQVGSSGVETQYF. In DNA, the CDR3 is TGTGCCAGCAGCCAAGTCGGTAGCAGCGGGGTAGAGACCCAGTACTTC.

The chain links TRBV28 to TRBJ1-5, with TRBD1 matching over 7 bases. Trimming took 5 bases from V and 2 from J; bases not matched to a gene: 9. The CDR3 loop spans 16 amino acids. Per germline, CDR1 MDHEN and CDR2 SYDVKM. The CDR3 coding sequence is TGTGCCAGCAGTCCAGCCCCAGGGGGAGGCAATCAGCCCCAGCATTTT. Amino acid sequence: CASSPAPGGGNQPQHF.

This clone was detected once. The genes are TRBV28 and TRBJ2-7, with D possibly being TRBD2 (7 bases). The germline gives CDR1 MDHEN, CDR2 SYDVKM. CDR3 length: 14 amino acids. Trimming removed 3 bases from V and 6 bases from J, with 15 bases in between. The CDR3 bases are TGTGCCAGCAGTTTGGCTGGGGGGGCGGGCGAGCAGTACGTC. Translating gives CASSLAGGAGEQYV.

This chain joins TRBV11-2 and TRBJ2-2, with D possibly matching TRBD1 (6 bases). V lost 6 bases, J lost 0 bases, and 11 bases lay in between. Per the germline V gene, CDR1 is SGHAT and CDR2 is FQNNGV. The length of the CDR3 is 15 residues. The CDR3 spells CASSRGQTNTGELFF. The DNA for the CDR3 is TGTGCCAGCAGTCGTGGACAGACGAACACCGGGGAGCTGTTTTTT.

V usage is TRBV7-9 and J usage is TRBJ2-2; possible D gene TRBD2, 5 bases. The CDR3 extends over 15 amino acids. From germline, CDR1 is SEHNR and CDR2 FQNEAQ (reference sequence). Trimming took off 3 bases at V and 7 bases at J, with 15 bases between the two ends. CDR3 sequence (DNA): TGTGCCAGCAGCTTTGTTGCGGGCGGCGGCGGGGAGCTGTTTTTT. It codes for CASSFVAGGGGELFF.

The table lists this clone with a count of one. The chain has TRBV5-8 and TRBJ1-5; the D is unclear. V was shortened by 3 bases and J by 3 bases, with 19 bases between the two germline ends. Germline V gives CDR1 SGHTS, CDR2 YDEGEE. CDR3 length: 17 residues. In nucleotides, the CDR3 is TGTGCCAGCAGCTCCAACCCCTCCGCCCGAGTCAATCAGCCCCAGCATTTT. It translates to CASSSNPSARVNQPQHF.

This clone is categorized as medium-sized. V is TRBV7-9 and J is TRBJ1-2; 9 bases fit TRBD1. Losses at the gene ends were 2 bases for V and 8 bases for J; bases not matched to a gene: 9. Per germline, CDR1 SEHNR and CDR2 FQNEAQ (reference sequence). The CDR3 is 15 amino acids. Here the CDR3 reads CASSLIGTGIGGYTF. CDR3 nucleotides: TGTGCCAGCAGCTTAATTGGGACAGGGATAGGCGGCTACACCTTC.

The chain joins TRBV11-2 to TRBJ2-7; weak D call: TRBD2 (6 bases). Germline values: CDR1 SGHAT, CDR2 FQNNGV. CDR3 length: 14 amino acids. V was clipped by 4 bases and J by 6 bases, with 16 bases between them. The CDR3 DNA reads TGTGCCAGCAGCTCCCGTAAGGGAGGTGGCGAGCAGTACTTC. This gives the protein CASSSRKGGGEQYF.

In DNA, the CDR3 is TGTGCCAGCAGCCCAGATGACACATCTCTTGGAAACACCATATATTTT. The encoded protein is CASSPDDTSLGNTIYF. The chain carries TRBV9 and TRBJ1-3; no firm D call. The CDR3 covers 16 residues. Germline lookup yields CDR1 SGDLS and CDR2 YYNGEE. V was shortened by 4 bases and J by 3 bases, with 17 bases between the two germline ends. The whole variable domain, remainder taken from reference TRBV9 and TRBJ1-3, is DSGVTQTPKHLITATGQRVTLRCSPRSGDLSVYWYQQSLDQGLQFLIQYYNGEERAKGNILERFSAQQFPDLHSELNLSSLELGDSALYFCASSPDDTSLGNTIYFGEGSWLTVV.

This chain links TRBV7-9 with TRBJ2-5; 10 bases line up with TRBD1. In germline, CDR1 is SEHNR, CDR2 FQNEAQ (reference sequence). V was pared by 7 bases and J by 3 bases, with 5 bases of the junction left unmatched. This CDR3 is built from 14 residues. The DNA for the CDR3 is TGTGCCAGCACTAGTGGGACAGGGGAAGAGACCCAGTACTTC. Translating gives CASTSGTGEETQYF.

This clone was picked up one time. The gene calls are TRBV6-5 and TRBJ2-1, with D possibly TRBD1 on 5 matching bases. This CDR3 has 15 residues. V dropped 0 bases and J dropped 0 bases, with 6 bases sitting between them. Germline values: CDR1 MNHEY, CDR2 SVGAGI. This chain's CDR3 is CASSYSQGSYNEQFF. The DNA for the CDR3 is TGTGCCAGCAGTTACTCTCAGGGCTCCTACAATGAGCAGTTCTTC.

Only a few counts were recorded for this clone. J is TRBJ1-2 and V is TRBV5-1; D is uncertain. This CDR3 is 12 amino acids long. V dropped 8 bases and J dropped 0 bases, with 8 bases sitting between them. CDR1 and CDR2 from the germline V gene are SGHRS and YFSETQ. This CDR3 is CASQDTNYGYTF. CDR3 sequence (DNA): TGCGCCAGTCAGGATACTAACTATGGCTACACCTTC.

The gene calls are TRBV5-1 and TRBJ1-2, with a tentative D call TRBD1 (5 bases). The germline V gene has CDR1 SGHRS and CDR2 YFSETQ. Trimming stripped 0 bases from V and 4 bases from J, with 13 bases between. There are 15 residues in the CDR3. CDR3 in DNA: TGCGCCAGCAGCTTGGATGAGGGGACTCTCTATGGCTACACCTTC. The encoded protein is CASSLDEGTLYGYTF.

The CDR3 region is CASSPEAFF. CDR3 DNA: TGTGCCAGCAGCCCAGAAGCTTTCTTT. J is TRBJ1-1 and V is TRBV14; D ambiguous. The V end lost 4 bases, the J end lost 8 bases, and 2 bases lay between the germline ends. In germline, CDR1 is SGHDN, CDR2 FVKESK. The CDR3 consists of 9 residues.

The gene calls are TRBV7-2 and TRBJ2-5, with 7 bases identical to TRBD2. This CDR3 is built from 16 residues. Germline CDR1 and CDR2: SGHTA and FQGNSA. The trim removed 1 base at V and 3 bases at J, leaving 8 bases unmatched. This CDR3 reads CASSLGAGRVEETQYF. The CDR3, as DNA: TGTGCCAGCAGCTTAGGGGCAGGGAGGGTGGAAGAGACCCAGTACTTC.

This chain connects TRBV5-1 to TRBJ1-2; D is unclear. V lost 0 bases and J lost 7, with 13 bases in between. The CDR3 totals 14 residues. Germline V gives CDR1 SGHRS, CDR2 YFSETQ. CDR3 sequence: CASSLAGSDGGYTF. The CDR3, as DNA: TGCGCCAGCAGCTTGGCTGGGAGCGATGGTGGCTACACCTTC.

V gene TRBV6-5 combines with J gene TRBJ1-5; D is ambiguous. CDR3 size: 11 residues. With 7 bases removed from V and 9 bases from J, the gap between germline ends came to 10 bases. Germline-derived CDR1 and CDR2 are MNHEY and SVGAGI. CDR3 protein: CASTTTGPQHF. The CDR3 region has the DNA TGTGCCAGCACCACTACCGGGCCCCAGCATTTT.

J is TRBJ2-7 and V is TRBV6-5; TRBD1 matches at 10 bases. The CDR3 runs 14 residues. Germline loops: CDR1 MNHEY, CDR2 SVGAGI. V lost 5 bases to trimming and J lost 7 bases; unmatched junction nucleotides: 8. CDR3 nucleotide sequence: TGTGCCAGCAGTAAGAGACAGGGGGCGGGTGAGCAGTACTTC. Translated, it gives CASSKRQGAGEQYF.

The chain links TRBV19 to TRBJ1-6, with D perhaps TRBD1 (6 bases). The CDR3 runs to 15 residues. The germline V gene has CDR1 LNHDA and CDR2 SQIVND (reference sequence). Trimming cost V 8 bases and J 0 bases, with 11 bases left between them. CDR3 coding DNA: TGTGCCAGTGCTGAAGGGGGCTCCTATAATTCACCCCTCCACTTT. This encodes CASAEGGSYNSPLHF.

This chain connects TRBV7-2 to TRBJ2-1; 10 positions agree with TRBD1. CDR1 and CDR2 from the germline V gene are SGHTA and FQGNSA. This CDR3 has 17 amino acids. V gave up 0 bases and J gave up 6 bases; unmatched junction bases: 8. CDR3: CASSLAGTGVPGNEQFF. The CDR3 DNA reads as TGTGCCAGCAGCTTAGCCGGGACAGGGGTGCCGGGCAATGAGCAGTTCTTC.

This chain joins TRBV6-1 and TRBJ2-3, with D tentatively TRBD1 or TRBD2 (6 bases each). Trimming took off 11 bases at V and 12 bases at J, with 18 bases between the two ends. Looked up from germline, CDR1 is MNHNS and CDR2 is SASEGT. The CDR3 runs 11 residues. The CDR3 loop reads CAGTQAGQQYF. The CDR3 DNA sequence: TGTGCCGGTACACAGGCGGGACAACAGTATTTT.

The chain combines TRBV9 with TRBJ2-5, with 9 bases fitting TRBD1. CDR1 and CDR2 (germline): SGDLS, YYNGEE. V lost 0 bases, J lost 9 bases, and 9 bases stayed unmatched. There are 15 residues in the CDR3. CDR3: CASSVATGGVGPQYF. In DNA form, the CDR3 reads TGTGCCAGCAGCGTAGCAACAGGGGGCGTTGGGCCCCAGTACTTC.